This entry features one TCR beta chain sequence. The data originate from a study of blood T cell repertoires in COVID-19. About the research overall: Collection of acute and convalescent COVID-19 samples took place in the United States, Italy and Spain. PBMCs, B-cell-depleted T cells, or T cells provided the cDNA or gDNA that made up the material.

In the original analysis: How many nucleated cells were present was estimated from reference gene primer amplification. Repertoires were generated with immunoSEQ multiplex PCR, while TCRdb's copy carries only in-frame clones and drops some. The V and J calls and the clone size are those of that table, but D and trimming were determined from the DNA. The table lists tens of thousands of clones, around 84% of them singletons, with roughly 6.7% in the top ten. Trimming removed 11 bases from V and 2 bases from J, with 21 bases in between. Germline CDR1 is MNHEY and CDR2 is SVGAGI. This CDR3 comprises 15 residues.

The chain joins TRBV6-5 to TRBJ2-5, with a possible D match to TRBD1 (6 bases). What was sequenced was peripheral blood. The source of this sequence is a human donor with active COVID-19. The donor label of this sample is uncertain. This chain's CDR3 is CALARGTPGQETQYF. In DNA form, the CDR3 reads TGTGCCCTAGCACGTGGGACACCGGGTCAAGAGACCCAGTACTTC.